This T cell receptor beta chain was retrieved from a study of beta chain features in type 1 diabetes. Study-level points and caveats: Moderate but significant shortening of TCRB CDR3s was recorded in all four CD4+ subsets from Type 1 diabetes patients.

This clone was counted a few times. The antigen is unknown. All of the isolated RNA was reverse transcribed, so expressed TCRB transcripts were sequenced. This table comes from immunoSEQ multiplex PCR, and its TCRdb copy is limited to in-frame clones, with some not included. The sample contains about 160,000 clones, about 63% of which appear only once. CDR1 is SNHLY, CDR2 FYNNEI, per germline. V lost 6 bases, J lost 0 bases, and 4 bases stayed unmatched. CDR3 length equals 16 residues. The chain has TRBV2 and TRBJ2-5, with TRBD2 matching over 13 bases. The sequence came from a man aged 25 to 40 with type 1 diabetes. The sequencing sample was made of naive CD4+ T cells from blood. The CDR3 DNA sequence: TGTGCCAGCAGATCACTAGCGGGGGGGTACCAAGAGACCCAGTACTTC. It specifies CASRSLAGGYQETQYF. Drawing the rest from reference TRBV2 and TRBJ2-5, the complete variable domain is EPEVTQTPSHQVTQMGQEVILRCVPISNHLYFYWYRQILGQKVEFLVSFYNNEISEKSEIFDDQFSVERPDGSNFTLKIRSTKLEDSAMYFCASRSLAGGYQETQYFGPGTRLLVL.